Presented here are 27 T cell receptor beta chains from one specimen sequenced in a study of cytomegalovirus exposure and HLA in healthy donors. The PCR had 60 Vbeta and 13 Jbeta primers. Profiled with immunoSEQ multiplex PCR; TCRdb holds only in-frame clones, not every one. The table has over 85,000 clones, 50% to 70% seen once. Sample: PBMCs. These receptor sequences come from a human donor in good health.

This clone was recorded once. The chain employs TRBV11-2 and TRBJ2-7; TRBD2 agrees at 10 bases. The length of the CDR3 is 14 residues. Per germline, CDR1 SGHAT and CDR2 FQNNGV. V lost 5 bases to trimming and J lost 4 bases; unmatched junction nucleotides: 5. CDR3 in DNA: TGTGCCAGCAGCATAGCTAGCGGGAGTTACGAGCAGTACTTC. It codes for CASSIASGSYEQYF.

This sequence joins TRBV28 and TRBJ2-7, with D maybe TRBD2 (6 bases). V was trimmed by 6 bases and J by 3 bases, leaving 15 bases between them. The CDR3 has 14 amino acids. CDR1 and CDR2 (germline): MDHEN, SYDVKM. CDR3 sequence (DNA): TGTGCCAGCAGGGGGGGATATCAAGGCTACGAGCAGTACTTC. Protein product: CASRGGYQGYEQYF. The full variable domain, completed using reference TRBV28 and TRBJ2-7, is DVKVTQSSRYLVKRTGEKVFLECVQDMDHENMFWYRQDPGLGLRLIYFSYDVKMKEKGDIPEGYSVSREKKERFSLILESASTNQTSMYLCASRGGYQGYEQYFGPGTRLTVT.

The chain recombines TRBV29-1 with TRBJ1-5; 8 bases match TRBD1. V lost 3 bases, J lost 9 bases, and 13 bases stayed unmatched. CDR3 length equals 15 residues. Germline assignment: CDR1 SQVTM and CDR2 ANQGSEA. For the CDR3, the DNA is TGCAGCGTTGATTGGGGGACAGGCAATTGTGGGCCCCAGCATTTT. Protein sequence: CSVDWGTGNCGPQHF.

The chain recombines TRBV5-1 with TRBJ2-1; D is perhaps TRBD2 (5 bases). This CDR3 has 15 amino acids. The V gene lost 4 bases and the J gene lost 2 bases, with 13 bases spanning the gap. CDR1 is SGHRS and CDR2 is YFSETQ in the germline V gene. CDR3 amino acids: CASSTNSGTYNEQFF. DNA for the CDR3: TGCGCCAGCAGCACGAACAGCGGTACCTACAATGAGCAGTTCTTC.

The CDR3 loop reads CASSQRPGSTIYF. The DNA for the CDR3 is TGCGCCAGCAGCCAAAGGCCGGGTTCCACCATATATTTT. V gene TRBV5-1 combines with J gene TRBJ1-3; D remains ambiguous. Germline CDR1 reads SGHRS; CDR2 reads YFSETQ. V was clipped by 4 bases and J by 9 bases, with 14 bases between them. The CDR3 runs 13 residues. Combining the CDR3 with reference TRBV5-1 and TRBJ1-3 gives the whole variable domain KAGVTQTPRYLIKTRGQQVTLSCSPISGHRSVSWYQQTPGQGLQFLFEYFSETQRNKGNFPGRFSGRQFSNSRSEMNVSTLELGDSALYLCASSQRPGSTIYFGEGSWLTVV.

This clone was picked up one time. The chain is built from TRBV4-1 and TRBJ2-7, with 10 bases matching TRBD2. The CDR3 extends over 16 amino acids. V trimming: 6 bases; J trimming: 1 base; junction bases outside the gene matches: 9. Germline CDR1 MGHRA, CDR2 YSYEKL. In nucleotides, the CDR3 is TGCGCCAGCAGTTGGGCCGGGACTAGCGTGTCCTACGAGCAGTACTTC. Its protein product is CASSWAGTSVSYEQYF.

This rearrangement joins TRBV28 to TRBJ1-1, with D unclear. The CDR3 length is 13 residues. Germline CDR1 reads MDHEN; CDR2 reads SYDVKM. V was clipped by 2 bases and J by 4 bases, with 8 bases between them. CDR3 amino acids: CASSLAGITEAFF. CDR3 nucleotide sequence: TGTGCCAGCAGTTTAGCCGGGATCACTGAAGCTTTCTTT.

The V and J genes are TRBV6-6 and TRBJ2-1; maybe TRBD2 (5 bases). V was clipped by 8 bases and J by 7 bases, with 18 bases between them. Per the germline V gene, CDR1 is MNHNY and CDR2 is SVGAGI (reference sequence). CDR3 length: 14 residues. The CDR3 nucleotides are TGTGCCAGCCTAAACGACTATCACAGTAATGAGCAGTTCTTC. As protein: CASLNDYHSNEQFF.

The DNA of the CDR3 is TGTGCCAGTAGTCGATCCCGACACGGGGAGAACTATGGCTACACCTTC. It is translated as CASSRSRHGENYGYTF. The chain combines TRBV5-4 with TRBJ1-2; D ambiguous. Trimming cost V 8 bases and J 2 bases, with 22 bases left between them. CDR1 SGHNT and CDR2 YYREEE come from the germline V gene (reference sequence). The CDR3 length is 16 residues.

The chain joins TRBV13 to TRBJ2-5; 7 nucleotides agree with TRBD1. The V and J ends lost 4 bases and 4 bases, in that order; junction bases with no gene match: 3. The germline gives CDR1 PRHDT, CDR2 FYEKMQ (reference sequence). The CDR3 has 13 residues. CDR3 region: CASSYRDRETQYF. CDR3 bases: TGTGCCAGCAGCTACCGGGACAGAGAGACCCAGTACTTC.

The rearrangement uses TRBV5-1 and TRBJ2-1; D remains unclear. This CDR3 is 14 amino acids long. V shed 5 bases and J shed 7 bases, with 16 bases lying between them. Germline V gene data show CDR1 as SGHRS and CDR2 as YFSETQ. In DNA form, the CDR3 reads TGCGCCAGCAGTAGTATGGTAGAAGTTAATGAGCAGTTCTTC. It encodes CASSSMVEVNEQFF. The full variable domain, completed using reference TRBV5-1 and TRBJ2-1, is KAGVTQTPRYLIKTRGQQVTLSCSPISGHRSVSWYQQTPGQGLQFLFEYFSETQRNKGNFPGRFSGRQFSNSRSEMNVSTLELGDSALYLCASSSMVEVNEQFFGPGTRLTVL.

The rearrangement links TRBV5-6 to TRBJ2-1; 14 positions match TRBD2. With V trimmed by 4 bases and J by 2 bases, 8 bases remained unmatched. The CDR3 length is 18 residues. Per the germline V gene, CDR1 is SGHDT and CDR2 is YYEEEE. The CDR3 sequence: CASSPGLAGGLAYNEQFF. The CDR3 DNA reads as TGTGCCAGCAGCCCAGGACTAGCGGGAGGTTTGGCCTACAATGAGCAGTTCTTC. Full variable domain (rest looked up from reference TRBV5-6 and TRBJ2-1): DAGVTQSPTHLIKTRGQQVTLRCSPKSGHDTVSWYQQALGQGPQFIFQYYEEEERQRGNFPDRFSGHQFPNYSSELNVNALLLGDSALYLCASSPGLAGGLAYNEQFFGPGTRLTVL.

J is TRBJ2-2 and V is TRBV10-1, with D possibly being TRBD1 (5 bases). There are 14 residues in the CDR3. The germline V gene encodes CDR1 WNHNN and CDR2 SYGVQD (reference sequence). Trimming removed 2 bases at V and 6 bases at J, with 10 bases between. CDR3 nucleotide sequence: TGCGCCAGCAGTGAGCGCAGGGTGCCCGGGGAGCTGTTTTTT. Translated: CASSERRVPGELFF.

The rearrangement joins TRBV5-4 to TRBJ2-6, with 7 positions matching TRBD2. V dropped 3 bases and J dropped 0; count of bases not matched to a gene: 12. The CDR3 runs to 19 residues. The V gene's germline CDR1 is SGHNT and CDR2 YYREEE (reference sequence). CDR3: CASSSSPSGPGSGANVLTF. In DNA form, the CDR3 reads TGTGCCAGCAGCTCCTCGCCTAGCGGACCAGGCTCTGGGGCCAACGTCCTGACTTTC.

This CDR3 is CASSSPSGGQQYF. In DNA, the CDR3 is TGTGCCAGCAGTTCCCCCTCAGGGGGCCAGCAGTACTTC. This chain joins TRBV6-6 and TRBJ2-7, with 8 bases lining up with TRBD1. Looked up from germline, CDR1 is MNHNY and CDR2 is SVGAGI (reference sequence). The CDR3 is 13 amino acids. Germline trimming cut 4 bases from V and 8 bases from J; bases unmatched to any gene: 7.

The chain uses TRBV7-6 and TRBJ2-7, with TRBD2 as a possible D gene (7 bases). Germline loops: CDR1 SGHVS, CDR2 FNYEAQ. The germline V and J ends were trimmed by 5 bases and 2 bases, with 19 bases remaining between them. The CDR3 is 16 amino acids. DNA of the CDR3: TGTGCCAGCAGCCTAGGGGGGAGGGGCGCAACCTACGAGCAGTACTTC. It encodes CASSLGGRGATYEQYF.

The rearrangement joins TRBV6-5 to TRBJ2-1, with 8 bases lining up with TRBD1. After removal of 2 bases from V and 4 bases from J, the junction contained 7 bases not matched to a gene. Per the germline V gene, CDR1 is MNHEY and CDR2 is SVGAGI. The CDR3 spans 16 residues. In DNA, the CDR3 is TGTGCCAGCAGTTACAGTACAGGGGGGAGGTACAATGAGCAGTTCTTC. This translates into CASSYSTGGRYNEQFF.

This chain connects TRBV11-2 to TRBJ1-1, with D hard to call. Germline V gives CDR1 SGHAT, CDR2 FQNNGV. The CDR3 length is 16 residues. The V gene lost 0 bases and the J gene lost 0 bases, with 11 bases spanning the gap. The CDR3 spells CASSLDSWRMNTEAFF. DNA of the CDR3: TGTGCCAGCAGCTTAGATTCTTGGAGGATGAACACTGAAGCTTTCTTT.

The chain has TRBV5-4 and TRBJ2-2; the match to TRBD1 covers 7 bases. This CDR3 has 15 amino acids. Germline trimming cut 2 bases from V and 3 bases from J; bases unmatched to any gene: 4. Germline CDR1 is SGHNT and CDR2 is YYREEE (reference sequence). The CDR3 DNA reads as TGTGCCAGCAGCTTAACCGGGACAGACACCGGGGAGCTGTTTTTT. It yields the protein CASSLTGTDTGELFF.

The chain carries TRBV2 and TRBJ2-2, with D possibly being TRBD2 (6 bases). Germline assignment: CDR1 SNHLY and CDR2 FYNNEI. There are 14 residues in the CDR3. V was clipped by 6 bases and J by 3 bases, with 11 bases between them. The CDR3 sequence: CASRSGLHTGELFF. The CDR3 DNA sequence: TGTGCCAGCAGGAGCGGGCTACACACCGGGGAGCTGTTTTTT.

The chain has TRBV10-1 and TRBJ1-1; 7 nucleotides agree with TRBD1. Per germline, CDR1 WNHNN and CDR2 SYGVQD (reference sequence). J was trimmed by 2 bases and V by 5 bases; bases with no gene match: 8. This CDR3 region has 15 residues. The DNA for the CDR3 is TGCGCCAGCAGTTCCATAGACAGGGCTAACACTGAAGCTTTCTTT. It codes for CASSSIDRANTEAFF.

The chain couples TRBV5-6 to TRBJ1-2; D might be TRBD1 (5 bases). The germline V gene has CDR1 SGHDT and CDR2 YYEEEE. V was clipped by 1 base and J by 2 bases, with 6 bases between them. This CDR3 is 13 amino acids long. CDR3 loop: CASSLSGNYGYTF. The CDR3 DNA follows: TGTGCCAGCAGCTTGTCAGGGAACTATGGCTACACCTTC. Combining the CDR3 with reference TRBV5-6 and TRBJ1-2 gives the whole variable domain DAGVTQSPTHLIKTRGQQVTLRCSPKSGHDTVSWYQQALGQGPQFIFQYYEEEERQRGNFPDRFSGHQFPNYSSELNVNALLLGDSALYLCASSLSGNYGYTFGSGTRLTVV.

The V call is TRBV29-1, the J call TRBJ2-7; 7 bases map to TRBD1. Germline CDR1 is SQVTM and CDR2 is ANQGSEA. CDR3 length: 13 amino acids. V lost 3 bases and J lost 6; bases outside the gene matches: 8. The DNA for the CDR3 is TGCAGCGTTGACACGGACAGGACTGGCGAGCAGTACTTC. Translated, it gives CSVDTDRTGEQYF.

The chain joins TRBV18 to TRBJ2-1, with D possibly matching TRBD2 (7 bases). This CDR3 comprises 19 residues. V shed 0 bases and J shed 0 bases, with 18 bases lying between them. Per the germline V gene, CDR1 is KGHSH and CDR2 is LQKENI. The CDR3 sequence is CASSPPLGGGSSSYNEQFF. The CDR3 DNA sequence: TGTGCCAGCTCACCACCTTTGGGGGGCGGGAGTTCCTCCTACAATGAGCAGTTCTTC.

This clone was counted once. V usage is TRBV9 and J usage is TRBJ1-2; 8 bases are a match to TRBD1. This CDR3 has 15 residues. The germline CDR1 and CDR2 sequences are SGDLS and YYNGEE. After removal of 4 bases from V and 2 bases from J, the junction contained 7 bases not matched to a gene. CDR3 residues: CASSNGDRPNYGYTF. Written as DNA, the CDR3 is TGTGCCAGCAGCAACGGGGACAGGCCAAACTATGGCTACACCTTC.

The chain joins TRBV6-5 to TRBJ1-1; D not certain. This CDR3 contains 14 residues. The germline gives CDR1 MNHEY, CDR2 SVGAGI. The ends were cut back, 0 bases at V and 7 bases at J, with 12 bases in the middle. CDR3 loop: CASSYSSGEFEAFF. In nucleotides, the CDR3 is TGTGCCAGCAGTTACTCCTCGGGAGAATTTGAAGCTTTCTTT.

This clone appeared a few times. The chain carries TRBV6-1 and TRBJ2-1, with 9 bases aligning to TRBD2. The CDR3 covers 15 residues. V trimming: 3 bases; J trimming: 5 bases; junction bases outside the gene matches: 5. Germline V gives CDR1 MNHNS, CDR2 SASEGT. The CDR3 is CASSDRGRANNEQFF. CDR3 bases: TGTGCCAGCAGTGATCGCGGGAGGGCTAACAATGAGCAGTTCTTC.